This T cell receptor (beta chain) stems from a study of Ad26.COV2.S vaccination and SARS-CoV-2 variants. Study-level information: Donor had been placed in the Ad26.COV2.S arm of the COV1001 trial. Intramuscular Ad26.COV2.S at 5x10^10 or 1x10^11 viral particles. Study outcomes and limitations: Breadth, reportedly substantial, characterized the spike-specific CD8+ and CD4+ T cell responses after vaccination.

The assay was immunoSEQ multiplex PCR, and TCRdb's table has in-frame clones only and misses some. The table lists approximately 300,000 clones, roughly 84% of them singletons. Germline CDR1 is SGHVS and CDR2 is FNYEAQ. Trimming removed 4 bases at V and 10 bases at J, with 22 bases between. The CDR3 loop spans 15 amino acids. The treatment here: some 19 received Ad26.COV2.S at low or high dose, single or two shots; roughly five received placebo; per-sample allocation not given. Sampling took place 63 days after the first vaccine or placebo injection. Concerning this clone: The antigen remains undetermined.

This specimen was peripheral blood, taken in a trial of Ad26.COV2.S vaccine versus placebo. The sequence was obtained from a person aged 18-60 years who received the Ad26.COV2.S COVID-19 vaccine or a placebo. This chain uses TRBV7-6 with TRBJ1-1; D is possibly TRBD1 (5 bases). As DNA, the CDR3 is TGTGCCAGCAGCTCCCTTCTTCCCAGGGAAGTAGGAGCTTTCTTT. This encodes CASSSLLPREVGAFF.